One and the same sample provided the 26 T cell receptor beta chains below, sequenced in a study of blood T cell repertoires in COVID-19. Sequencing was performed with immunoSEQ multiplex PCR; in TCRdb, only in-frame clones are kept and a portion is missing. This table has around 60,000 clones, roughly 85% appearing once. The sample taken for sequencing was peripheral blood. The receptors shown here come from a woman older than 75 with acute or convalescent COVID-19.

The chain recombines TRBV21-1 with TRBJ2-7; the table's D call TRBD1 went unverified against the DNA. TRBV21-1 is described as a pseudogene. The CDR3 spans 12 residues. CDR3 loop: CASSTGDRGPYF. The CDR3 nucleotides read TGTGCCAGCAGCACCGGGGACAGGGGCCCGTACTTC.

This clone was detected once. The CDR3 region is CASRQKASGNTIYF. CDR3 sequence (DNA): TGTGCCAGCAGACAGAAAGCCTCTGGAAACACCATATATTTT. V and J are TRBV2 and TRBJ1-3; D is unresolved. The V end lost 6 bases, the J end lost 0 bases, and 9 bases lay between the germline ends. In germline, CDR1 is SNHLY, CDR2 FYNNEI. The CDR3 is 14 residues long.

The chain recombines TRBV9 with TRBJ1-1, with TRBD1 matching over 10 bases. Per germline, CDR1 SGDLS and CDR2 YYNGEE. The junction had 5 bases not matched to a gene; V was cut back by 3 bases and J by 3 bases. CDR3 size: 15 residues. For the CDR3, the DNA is TGTGCCAGCAGCGAAACCGGGACAGGGGACACTGAAGCTTTCTTT. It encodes CASSETGTGDTEAFF.

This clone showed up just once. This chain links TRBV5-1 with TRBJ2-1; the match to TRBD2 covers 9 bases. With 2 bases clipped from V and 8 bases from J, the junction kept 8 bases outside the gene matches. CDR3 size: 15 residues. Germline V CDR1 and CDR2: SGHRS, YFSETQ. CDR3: CASSFGGRAWDEQFF. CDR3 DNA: TGCGCCAGCAGCTTTGGCGGGAGGGCCTGGGATGAGCAGTTCTTC.

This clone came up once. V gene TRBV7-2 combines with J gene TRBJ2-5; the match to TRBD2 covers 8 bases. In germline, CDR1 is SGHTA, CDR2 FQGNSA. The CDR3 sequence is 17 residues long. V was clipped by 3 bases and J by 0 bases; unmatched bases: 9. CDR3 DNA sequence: TGTGCCAGCAGCTTGGTCGGCGGGGGGAATTACCAAGAGACCCAGTACTTC. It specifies CASSLVGGGNYQETQYF.

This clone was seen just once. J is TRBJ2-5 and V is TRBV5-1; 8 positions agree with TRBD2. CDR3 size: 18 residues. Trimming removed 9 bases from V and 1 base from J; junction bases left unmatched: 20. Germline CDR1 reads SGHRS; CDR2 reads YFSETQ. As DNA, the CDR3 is TGCGCCACCTCCCGGGGGGCTAGCGGGCTAGATATCCAAGAGACCCAGTACTTC. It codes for CATSRGASGLDIQETQYF.

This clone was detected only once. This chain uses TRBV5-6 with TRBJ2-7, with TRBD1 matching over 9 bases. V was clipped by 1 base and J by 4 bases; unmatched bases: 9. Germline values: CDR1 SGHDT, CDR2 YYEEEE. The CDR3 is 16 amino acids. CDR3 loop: CASSLSLDRGAYEQYF. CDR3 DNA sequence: TGTGCCAGCAGCTTGTCCCTGGACAGGGGAGCATACGAGCAGTACTTC.

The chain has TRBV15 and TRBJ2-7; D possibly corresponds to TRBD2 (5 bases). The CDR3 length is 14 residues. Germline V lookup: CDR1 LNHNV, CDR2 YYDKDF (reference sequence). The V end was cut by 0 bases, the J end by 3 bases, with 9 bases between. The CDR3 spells CATSREGAGYEQYF. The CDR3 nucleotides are TGTGCCACCAGCAGAGAAGGTGCGGGCTACGAGCAGTACTTC.

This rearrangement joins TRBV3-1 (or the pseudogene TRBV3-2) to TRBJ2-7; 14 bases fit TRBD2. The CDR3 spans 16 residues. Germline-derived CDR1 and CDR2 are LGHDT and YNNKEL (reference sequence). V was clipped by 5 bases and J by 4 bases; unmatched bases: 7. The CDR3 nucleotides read TGTGCCAGCAGCGGGGGGACTAGCGGGAGTATGTACGAGCAGTACTTC. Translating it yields CASSGGTSGSMYEQYF.

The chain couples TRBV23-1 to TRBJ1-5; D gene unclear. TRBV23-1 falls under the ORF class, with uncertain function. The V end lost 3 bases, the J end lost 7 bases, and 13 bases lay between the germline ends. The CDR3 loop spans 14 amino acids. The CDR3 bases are TGCGCCAGCAGTCATCCGACCCCACAGCAGCCCCAGCATTTT. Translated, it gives CASSHPTPQQPQHF.

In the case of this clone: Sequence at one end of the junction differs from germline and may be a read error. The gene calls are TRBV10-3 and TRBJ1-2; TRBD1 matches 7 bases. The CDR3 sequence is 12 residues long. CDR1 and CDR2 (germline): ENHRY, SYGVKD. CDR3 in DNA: TGTGCCCTCAGACAGGGAGGGAAGGGCTACACCTTC. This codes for CALRQGGKGYTF.

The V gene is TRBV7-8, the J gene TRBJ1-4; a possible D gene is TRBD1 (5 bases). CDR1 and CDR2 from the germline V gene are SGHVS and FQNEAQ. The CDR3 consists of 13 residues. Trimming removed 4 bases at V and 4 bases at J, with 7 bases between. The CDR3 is CASSWGVNEKLFF. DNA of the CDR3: TGTGCCAGCAGCTGGGGGGTTAATGAAAAACTGTTTTTT. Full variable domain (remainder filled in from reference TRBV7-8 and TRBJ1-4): GAGVSQSPRYKVAKRGQDVALRCDPISGHVSLFWYQQALGQGPEFLTYFQNEAQLDKSGLPSDRFFAERPEGSVSTLKIQRTQQEDSAVYLCASSWGVNEKLFFGSGTQLSVL.

The CDR3 DNA follows: TGTGCCAGCAGTGGTCAGGGACAGGCCCGCTACGAGCAGTACTTC. This sequence encodes CASSGQGQARYEQYF. This chain links TRBV28 with TRBJ2-7; TRBD1 agrees at 8 bases. Losses at the gene ends were 5 bases for V and 3 bases for J; bases not matched to a gene: 9. In germline, CDR1 is MDHEN, CDR2 SYDVKM. The CDR3 consists of 15 residues.

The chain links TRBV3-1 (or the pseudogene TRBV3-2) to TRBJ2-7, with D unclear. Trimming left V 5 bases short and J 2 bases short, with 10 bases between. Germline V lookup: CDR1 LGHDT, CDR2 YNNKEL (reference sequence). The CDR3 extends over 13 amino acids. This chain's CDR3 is CASSFGSPYEQYF. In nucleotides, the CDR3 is TGTGCCAGCAGCTTCGGGTCCCCCTACGAGCAGTACTTC.

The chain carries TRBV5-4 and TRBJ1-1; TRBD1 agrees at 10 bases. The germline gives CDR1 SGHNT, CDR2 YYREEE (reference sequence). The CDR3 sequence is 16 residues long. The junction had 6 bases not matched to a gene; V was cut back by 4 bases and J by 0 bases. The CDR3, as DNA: TGTGCCAGCAGCGCCGGGGGACAGGGGATGAACACTGAAGCTTTCTTT. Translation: CASSAGGQGMNTEAFF.

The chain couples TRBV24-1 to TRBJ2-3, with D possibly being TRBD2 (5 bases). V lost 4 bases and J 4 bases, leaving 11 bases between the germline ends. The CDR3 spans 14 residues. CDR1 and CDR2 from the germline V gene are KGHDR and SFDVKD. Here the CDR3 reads CATSETRGADTQYF. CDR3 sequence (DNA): TGTGCCACCAGTGAAACTCGGGGTGCAGATACGCAGTATTTT.

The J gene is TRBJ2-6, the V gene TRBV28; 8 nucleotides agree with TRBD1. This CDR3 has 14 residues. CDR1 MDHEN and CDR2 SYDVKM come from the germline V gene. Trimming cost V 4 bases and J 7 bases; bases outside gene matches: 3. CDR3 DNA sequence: TGTGCCAGCAGTTCGACAGGGGTTGCCAACGTCCTGACTTTC. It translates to CASSSTGVANVLTF.

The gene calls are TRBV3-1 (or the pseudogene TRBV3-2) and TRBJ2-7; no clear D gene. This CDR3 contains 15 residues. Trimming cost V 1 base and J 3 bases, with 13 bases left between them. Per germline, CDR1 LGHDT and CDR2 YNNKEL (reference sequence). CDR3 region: CASSQGATLDYEQYF. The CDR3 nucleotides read TGTGCCAGCAGCCAAGGCGCGACACTGGACTACGAGCAGTACTTC.

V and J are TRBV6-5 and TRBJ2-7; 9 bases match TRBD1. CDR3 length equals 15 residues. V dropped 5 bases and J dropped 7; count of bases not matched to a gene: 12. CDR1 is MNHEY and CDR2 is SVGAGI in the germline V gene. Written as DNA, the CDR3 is TGTGCCAGCAGTAACCCGGGACAGGGATTTGGTGAGCAGTACTTC. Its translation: CASSNPGQGFGEQYF.

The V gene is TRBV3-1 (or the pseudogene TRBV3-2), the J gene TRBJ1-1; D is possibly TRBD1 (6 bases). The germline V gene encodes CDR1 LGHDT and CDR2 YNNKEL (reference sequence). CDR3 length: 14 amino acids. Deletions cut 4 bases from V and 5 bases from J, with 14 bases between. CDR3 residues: CASSRRGEWTEAFF. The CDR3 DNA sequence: TGTGCCAGCAGCCGCAGGGGTGAGTGGACTGAAGCTTTCTTT.

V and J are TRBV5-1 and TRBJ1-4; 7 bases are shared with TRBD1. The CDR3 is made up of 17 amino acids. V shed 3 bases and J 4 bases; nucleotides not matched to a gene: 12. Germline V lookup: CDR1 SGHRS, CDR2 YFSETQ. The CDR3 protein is CASSSRPQGDFNEKLFF. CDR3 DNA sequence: TGCGCCAGCAGCTCGAGGCCCCAGGGGGACTTTAATGAAAAACTGTTTTTT.

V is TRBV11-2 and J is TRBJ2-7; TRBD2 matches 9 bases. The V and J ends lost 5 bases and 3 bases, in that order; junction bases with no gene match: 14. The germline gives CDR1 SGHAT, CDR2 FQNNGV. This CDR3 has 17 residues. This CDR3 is CASSPLGGRGGSYEQYF. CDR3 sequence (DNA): TGTGCCAGCAGCCCCCTGGGTGGGCGGGGGGGCAGCTACGAGCAGTACTTC.

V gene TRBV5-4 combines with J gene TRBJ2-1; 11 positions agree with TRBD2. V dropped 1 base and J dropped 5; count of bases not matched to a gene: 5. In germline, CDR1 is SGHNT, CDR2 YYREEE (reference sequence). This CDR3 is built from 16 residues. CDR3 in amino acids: CASSLPGTSGDNEQFF. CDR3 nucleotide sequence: TGTGCCAGCAGCTTGCCCGGGACTAGCGGAGACAATGAGCAGTTCTTC.

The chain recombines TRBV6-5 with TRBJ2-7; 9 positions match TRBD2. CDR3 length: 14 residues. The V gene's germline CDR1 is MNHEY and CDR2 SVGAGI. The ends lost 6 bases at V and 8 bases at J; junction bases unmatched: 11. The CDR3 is CASRISGGTLQQYF. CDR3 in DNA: TGTGCCAGCAGGATTAGCGGGGGTACCTTACAGCAGTACTTC.

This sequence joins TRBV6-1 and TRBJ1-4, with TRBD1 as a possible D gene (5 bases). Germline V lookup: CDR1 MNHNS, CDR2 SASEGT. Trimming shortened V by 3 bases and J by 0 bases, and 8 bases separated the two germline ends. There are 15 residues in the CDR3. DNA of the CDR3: TGTGCCAGCAGTGACAGACAGCCAACTAATGAAAAACTGTTTTTT. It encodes CASSDRQPTNEKLFF.

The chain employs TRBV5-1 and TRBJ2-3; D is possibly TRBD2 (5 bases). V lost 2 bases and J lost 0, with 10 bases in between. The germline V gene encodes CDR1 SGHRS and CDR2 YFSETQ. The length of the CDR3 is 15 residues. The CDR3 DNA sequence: TGCGCCAGCAGCTTTATAGGGAGTAGCACAGATACGCAGTATTTT. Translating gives CASSFIGSSTDTQYF.